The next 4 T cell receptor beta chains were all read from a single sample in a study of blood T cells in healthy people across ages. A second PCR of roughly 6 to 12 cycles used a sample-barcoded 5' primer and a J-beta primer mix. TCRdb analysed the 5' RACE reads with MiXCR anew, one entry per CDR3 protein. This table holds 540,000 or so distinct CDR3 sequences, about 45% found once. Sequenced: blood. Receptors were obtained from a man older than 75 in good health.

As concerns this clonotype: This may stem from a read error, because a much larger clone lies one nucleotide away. In DNA form, the CDR3 reads TGTGCCAGCAGTTACTTCGGGAGTAGCGAGCAGTTCTTC. The encoded protein is CASSYFGSSEQFF. V usage is TRBV6-5 and J usage is TRBJ2-1; D perhaps matches TRBD2 (6 bases). This CDR3 contains 13 residues. From germline, CDR1 is MNHEY and CDR2 SVGAGI. Trimming shortened V by 1 base and J by 10 bases, and 11 bases separated the two germline ends.

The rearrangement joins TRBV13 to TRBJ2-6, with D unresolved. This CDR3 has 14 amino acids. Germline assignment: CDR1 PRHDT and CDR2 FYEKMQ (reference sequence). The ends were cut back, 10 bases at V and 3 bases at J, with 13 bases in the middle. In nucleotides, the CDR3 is TGTGCCAACAAGACCGAGCGTGGGGCCAACGTCCTGACTTTC. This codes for CANKTERGANVLTF. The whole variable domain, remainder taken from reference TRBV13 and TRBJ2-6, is AAGVIQSPRHLIKEKRETATLKCYPIPRHDTVYWYQQGPGQDPQFLISFYEKMQSDKGSIPDRFSAQQFSDYHSELNMSSLELGDSALYFCANKTERGANVLTFGAGSRLTVL.

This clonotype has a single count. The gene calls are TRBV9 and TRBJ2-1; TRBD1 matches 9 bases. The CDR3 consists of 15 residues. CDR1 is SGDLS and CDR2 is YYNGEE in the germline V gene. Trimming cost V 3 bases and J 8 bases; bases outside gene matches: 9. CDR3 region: CASSEGTGFRDEQFF. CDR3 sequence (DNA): TGTGCCAGCAGCGAAGGGACAGGGTTTAGGGATGAGCAGTTCTTC.

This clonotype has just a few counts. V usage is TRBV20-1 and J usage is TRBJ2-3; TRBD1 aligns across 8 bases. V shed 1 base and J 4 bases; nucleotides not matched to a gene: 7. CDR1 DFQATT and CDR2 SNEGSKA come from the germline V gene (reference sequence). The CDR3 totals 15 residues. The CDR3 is CSARGRTGTPDTQYF. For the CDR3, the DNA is TGCAGTGCTAGAGGGCGGACAGGGACACCAGATACGCAGTATTTT.